These 27 T cell receptor beta chains share one sample of origin, sequenced in a study of blood T cell repertoires in COVID-19. The repertoire was sequenced with immunoSEQ multiplex PCR; TCRdb's copy has only in-frame clones and lacks some. Among about 140,000 clones listed, about three quarters were seen once. The sample comprised peripheral blood. Every receptor here comes from an elderly man with acute or convalescent COVID-19.

The chain is built from TRBV7-8 and TRBJ2-7; D perhaps matches TRBD2 (6 bases). Germline V gene data show CDR1 as SGHVS and CDR2 as FQNEAQ. V lost 4 bases, J lost 6 bases, and 13 bases lay in between. This CDR3 comprises 13 residues. CDR3 sequence reads: CASSSLGGFEQYF. As DNA, the CDR3 is TGTGCCAGCAGCTCCCTCGGGGGTTTCGAGCAGTACTTC.

This clone appeared a few times. V and J are TRBV14 and TRBJ2-7; D is perhaps TRBD2 (6 bases). This CDR3 spans 15 amino acids. The V gene's germline CDR1 is SGHDN and CDR2 FVKESK. With 1 base removed from V and 3 bases from J, the gap between germline ends came to 13 bases. CDR3 in DNA: TGTGCCAGCAGCCAAGGAGCGCCGGGGGACTACGAGCAGTACTTC. Protein sequence: CASSQGAPGDYEQYF.

This chain uses TRBV7-2 with TRBJ1-6; 10 bases align to TRBD1. The CDR3 spans 14 residues. With V trimmed by 4 bases and J by 9 bases, 3 bases remained unmatched. CDR1 and CDR2 from the germline V gene are SGHTA and FQGNSA. CDR3: CASSSGTGASPLHF. The CDR3 coding sequence is TGTGCCAGCAGCTCCGGGACAGGGGCTTCACCCCTCCACTTT. Using reference TRBV7-2 and TRBJ1-6 for the parts outside the CDR3, the full variable domain is GAGVSQSPSNKVTEKGKDVELRCDPISGHTALYWYRQSLGQGLEFLIYFQGNSAPDKSGLPSDRFSAERTGGSVSTLTIQRTQQEDSAVYLCASSSGTGASPLHFGNGTRLTVT.

The chain joins TRBV14 to TRBJ2-3; D is unclear. There are 14 residues in the CDR3. With 4 bases removed from V and 0 bases from J, the gap between germline ends came to 8 bases. CDR1 is SGHDN, CDR2 FVKESK, per germline. The DNA for the CDR3 is TGTGCCAGCAGCCTTCTACTGAGCACAGATACGCAGTATTTT. Translated: CASSLLLSTDTQYF.

The chain is built from TRBV9 and TRBJ1-1; no firm D call. The CDR3 has 13 residues. Germline CDR1 SGDLS, CDR2 YYNGEE. The ends were cut back, 1 base at V and 1 base at J, with 5 bases in the middle. The CDR3 here is CASSVRGNTEAFF. CDR3 DNA: TGTGCCAGCAGCGTACGGGGGAACACTGAAGCTTTCTTT.

The chain uses TRBV30 and TRBJ2-2; 8 bases fit TRBD1. V was clipped by 6 bases and J by 1 base; unmatched bases: 13. CDR1 is GTSNPN, CDR2 SVGIG, per germline (reference sequence). The CDR3 length is 17 residues. In nucleotides, the CDR3 is TGTGCCTGCAGGACAGGGACGGGCCTCGTGAACACCGGGGAGCTGTTTTTT. Residues: CACRTGTGLVNTGELFF.

V and J are TRBV3-1 (or the pseudogene TRBV3-2) and TRBJ2-4; D gene uncertain. The CDR3 is 17 residues long. V lost 0 bases to trimming and J lost 0 bases, with 12 bases between them. The V gene's germline CDR1 is LGHDT and CDR2 YNNKEL (reference sequence). CDR3 DNA: TGTGCCAGCAGCCAAGATCAGCAGGTAGTAGCCAAAAACATTCAGTACTTC. This codes for CASSQDQQVVAKNIQYF.

The chain joins TRBV12-3 or TRBV12-4 to TRBJ2-3; D gene uncertain. The CDR3 covers 13 residues. The ends were cut back, 3 bases at V and 2 bases at J, with 6 bases in the middle. CDR3 protein: CASSFGLTDTQYF. The CDR3 DNA is TGTGCCAGCAGTTTTGGCCTCACAGATACGCAGTATTTT.

This clone was seen a few times. The chain is built from TRBV7-3 and TRBJ1-1; TRBD1 matches 8 bases. This CDR3 spans 14 amino acids. The junction had 6 bases not matched to a gene; V was cut back by 5 bases and J by 4 bases. Germline CDR1 is SGHTA and CDR2 is FQGTGA. CDR3 DNA: TGTGCCAGCAGCAGAGACAGGGGAATCACTGAAGCTTTCTTT. This codes for CASSRDRGITEAFF.

This clone was recorded at least ten times. V is TRBV5-5 and J is TRBJ2-7, with D perhaps matching TRBD1 (5 bases). With 0 bases removed from V and 7 bases from J, the gap between germline ends came to 17 bases. Germline assignment: CDR1 SGHKS and CDR2 YYEKEE (reference sequence). The CDR3 contains 15 residues. CDR3: CASSLVQGVLQEQYF. The CDR3 DNA follows: TGTGCCAGCAGCTTGGTTCAGGGCGTCCTCCAGGAGCAGTACTTC.

The chain links TRBV30 to TRBJ2-2; 10 positions agree with TRBD1. CDR3 size: 12 residues. J was trimmed by 7 bases and V by 7 bases; bases with no gene match: 3. CDR1 and CDR2 from the germline V gene are GTSNPN and SVGIG (reference sequence). The CDR3 protein is CAYGQGGGELFF. DNA of the CDR3: TGTGCCTATGGACAGGGGGGCGGGGAGCTGTTTTTT.

This clone was detected only once. The chain combines TRBV3-1 (or the pseudogene TRBV3-2) with TRBJ1-2; no clear D. V was cut by 1 base and J by 2 bases, with 11 bases left in between. CDR1 and CDR2 (germline): LGHDT, YNNKEL (reference sequence). The length of the CDR3 is 15 residues. The CDR3 spells CASSQVTEGNYGYTF. The CDR3 DNA follows: TGTGCCAGCAGCCAAGTCACTGAGGGAAACTATGGCTACACCTTC.

This clone came up a few times. The genes are TRBV7-9 and TRBJ1-5, with TRBD1 matching 12 bases. Germline V gives CDR1 SEHNR, CDR2 FQNEAQ (reference sequence). This CDR3 spans 16 amino acids. V was clipped by 5 bases and J by 6 bases; unmatched bases: 8. The CDR3 DNA reads as TGTGCCAGCAGCCCGGGGACAGGGGGCGCTTCTCAGCCCCAGCATTTT. It codes for CASSPGTGGASQPQHF.

J is TRBJ1-2 and V is TRBV20-1, with D unclear. The V and J ends lost 1 base and 7 bases respectively, with 7 bases between them. The CDR3 length is 11 residues. In germline, CDR1 is DFQATT, CDR2 SNEGSKA (reference sequence). CDR3 sequence (DNA): TGCAGTGCTAGAGCAGGATCTGGCTACACCTTC. Its protein product is CSARAGSGYTF.

The chain carries TRBV15 and TRBJ1-1; D remains ambiguous. Per germline, CDR1 LNHNV and CDR2 YYDKDF (reference sequence). This CDR3 comprises 10 residues. Trimming cost V 10 bases and J 5 bases, with 8 bases left between them. In DNA form, the CDR3 reads TGTGCCAGAAAGAGAACTGAAGCTTTCTTT. Its translation: CARKRTEAFF. Variable domain in full (rest from reference TRBV15 and TRBJ1-1): DAMVIQNPRYQVTQFGKPVTLSCSQTLNHNVMYWYQQKSSQAPKLLFHYYDKDFNNEADTPDNFQSRRPNTSFCFLDIRSPGLGDTAMYLCARKRTEAFFGQGTRLTVV.

The CDR3 DNA reads as TGTGCCAGCAGCCCCAACTCCGGGACAGGGAACCCAGATACGCAGTATTTT. Translation gives CASSPNSGTGNPDTQYF. The V call is TRBV13, the J call TRBJ2-3; 9 nucleotides align to TRBD1. CDR1 and CDR2 (germline): PRHDT, FYEKMQ (reference sequence). The CDR3 loop spans 17 amino acids. V shed 5 bases and J 4 bases; nucleotides not matched to a gene: 13.

The CDR3 bases are TGCAGCGTAGGGACAGGGATAGATCAGCCCCAGCATTTT. It codes for CSVGTGIDQPQHF. The rearrangement uses TRBV29-1 and TRBJ1-5, with 9 bases lining up with TRBD1. The V and J ends lost 6 bases and 5 bases, in that order; junction bases with no gene match: 5. This CDR3 region has 13 residues. CDR1 SQVTM and CDR2 ANQGSEA come from the germline V gene. The whole variable domain, filled in from reference TRBV29-1 and TRBJ1-5, reads SAVISQKPSRDICQRGTSLTIQCQVDSQVTMMFWYRQQPGQSLTLIATANQGSEATYESGFVIDKFPISRPNLTFSTLTVSNMSPEDSSIYLCSVGTGIDQPQHFGDGTRLSIL.

The rearrangement links TRBV7-2 to TRBJ1-5; D possibly corresponds to TRBD1 (6 bases). CDR3 length equals 14 residues. V lost 5 bases and J lost 4, with 12 bases in between. From germline, CDR1 is SGHTA and CDR2 FQGNSA. CDR3 residues: CASSPGTPNQPQHF. CDR3 bases: TGTGCCAGCAGCCCCGGGACACCGAATCAGCCCCAGCATTTT.

This chain uses TRBV27 with TRBJ2-3; 8 nucleotides line up with TRBD2. From germline, CDR1 is MNHEY and CDR2 SMNVEV (reference sequence). V was pared by 5 bases and J by 3 bases, with 7 bases of the junction left unmatched. This CDR3 has 15 amino acids. DNA for the CDR3: TGTGCCAGCAGTATCGGGGGGGGGCTTACAGATACGCAGTATTTT. It specifies CASSIGGGLTDTQYF.

This chain uses TRBV2 with TRBJ2-5, with 7 bases identical to TRBD1. V dropped 7 bases and J dropped 2; count of bases not matched to a gene: 13. CDR3 length equals 16 residues. Per germline, CDR1 SNHLY and CDR2 FYNNEI. Here the CDR3 DNA reads TGTGCCAGCACCTCTCTTAGGACAGGCCAGCAAGAGACCCAGTACTTC. This codes for CASTSLRTGQQETQYF.

This clone was counted between two and nine times. The chain couples TRBV16 to TRBJ2-1; 10 bases line up with TRBD2. Germline values: CDR1 KGHSY, CDR2 FQNENV. V dropped 0 bases and J dropped 7; count of bases not matched to a gene: 3. This CDR3 has 15 residues. In DNA, the CDR3 is TGTGCCAGCAGCCAATCAAGCGGGGGGGGTAATGAGCAGTTCTTC. It encodes CASSQSSGGGNEQFF. Supplemented by reference TRBV16 and TRBJ2-1, the full variable domain reads GEEVAQTPKHLVRGEGQKAKLYCAPIKGHSYVFWYQQVLKNEFKFLISFQNENVFDETGMPKERFSAKCLPNSPCSLEIQATKLEDSAVYFCASSQSSGGGNEQFFGPGTRLTVL.

The J gene is TRBJ1-5, the V gene TRBV6-2 or TRBV6-3; no reliable D call. Trimming pared 0 bases from V and 3 bases from J, leaving 12 bases between. The CDR3 covers 16 residues. Germline V gives CDR1 MNHEY, CDR2 SVGEGT. CDR3 protein: CASSYSRPNLNQPQHF. Written as DNA, the CDR3 is TGTGCCAGCAGTTACTCGCGGCCTAACCTCAATCAGCCCCAGCATTTT.

The gene calls are TRBV3-1 (or the pseudogene TRBV3-2) and TRBJ1-6; TRBD1 matches 8 bases. J lost 7 bases, V lost 4 bases, and 3 bases had no gene match. Germline V lookup: CDR1 LGHDT, CDR2 YNNKEL (reference sequence). The CDR3 runs to 14 residues. CDR3 sequence reads: CASSLDRANSPLHF. In nucleotides, the CDR3 is TGTGCCAGCAGCCTGGACAGGGCAAATTCACCCCTCCACTTT.

The chain couples TRBV7-2 to TRBJ2-5, with D uncertain. Germline V gene lookup returns CDR1 SGHTA and CDR2 FQGNSA. This CDR3 is 14 amino acids long. The ends were cut back, 1 base at V and 5 bases at J, with 11 bases in the middle. CDR3 DNA sequence: TGTGCCAGCAGCTTAGGTCGGAGAAAGGAGACCCAGTACTTC. Amino acids: CASSLGRRKETQYF. Combining the CDR3 with reference TRBV7-2 and TRBJ2-5 gives the whole variable domain GAGVSQSPSNKVTEKGKDVELRCDPISGHTALYWYRQSLGQGLEFLIYFQGNSAPDKSGLPSDRFSAERTGGSVSTLTIQRTQQEDSAVYLCASSLGRRKETQYFGPGTRLLVL.

The V call is TRBV7-9, the J call TRBJ1-2; the D gene is possibly TRBD1 (5 bases). V dropped 2 bases and J dropped 4 bases, with 14 bases sitting between them. Germline V gives CDR1 SEHNR, CDR2 FQNEAQ (reference sequence). This CDR3 contains 15 residues. In nucleotides, the CDR3 is TGTGCCAGCAGCTTACAGGGTGATGCTGGCTATGGCTACACCTTC. Translating gives CASSLQGDAGYGYTF.

This clone is a singleton in its sample. This CDR3 is CASSPTGTASYEQYF. DNA for the CDR3: TGTGCCAGCTCACCAACCGGGACAGCCTCCTACGAGCAGTACTTC. This rearrangement joins TRBV18 to TRBJ2-7; 7 bases agree with TRBD1. The CDR3 totals 15 residues. Looked up from germline, CDR1 is KGHSH and CDR2 is LQKENI. V lost 2 bases, J lost 0 bases, and 4 bases stayed unmatched.

The V gene is TRBV29-1, the J gene TRBJ1-2, with a possible D match to TRBD1 (5 bases). The V gene lost 0 bases and the J gene lost 8 bases, with 10 bases spanning the gap. The CDR3 runs to 12 residues. CDR1 SQVTM and CDR2 ANQGSEA come from the germline V gene. CDR3 nucleotides: TGCAGCGTTGAAGAACCAGGGCTCGGCTACACCTTC. It specifies CSVEEPGLGYTF.